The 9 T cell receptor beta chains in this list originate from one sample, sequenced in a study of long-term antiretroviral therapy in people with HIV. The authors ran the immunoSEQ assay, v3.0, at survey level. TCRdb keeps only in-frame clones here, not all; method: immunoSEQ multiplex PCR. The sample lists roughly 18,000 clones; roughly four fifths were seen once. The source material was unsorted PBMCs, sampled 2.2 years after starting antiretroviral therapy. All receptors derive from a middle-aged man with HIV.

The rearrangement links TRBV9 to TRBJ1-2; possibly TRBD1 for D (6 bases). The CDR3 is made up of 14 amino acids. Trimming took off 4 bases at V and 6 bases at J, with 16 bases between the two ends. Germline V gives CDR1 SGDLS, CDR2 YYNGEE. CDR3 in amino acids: CASSPHGGKDGYTF. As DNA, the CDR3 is TGTGCCAGCAGCCCTCATGGGGGCAAGGATGGCTACACCTTC.

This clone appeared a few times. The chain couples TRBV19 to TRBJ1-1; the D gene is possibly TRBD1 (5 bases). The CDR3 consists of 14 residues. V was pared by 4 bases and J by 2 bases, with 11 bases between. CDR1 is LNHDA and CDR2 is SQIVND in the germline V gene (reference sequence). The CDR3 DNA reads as TGTGCCAGTAGTAGACAGACCTTCAACACTGAAGCTTTCTTT. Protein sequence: CASSRQTFNTEAFF.

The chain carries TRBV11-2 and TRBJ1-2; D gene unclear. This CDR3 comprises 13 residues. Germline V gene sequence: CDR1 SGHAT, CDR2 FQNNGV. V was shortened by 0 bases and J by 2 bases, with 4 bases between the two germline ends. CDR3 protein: CASSLDRNYGYTF. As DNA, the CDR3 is TGTGCCAGCAGCTTAGATCGGAACTATGGCTACACCTTC.

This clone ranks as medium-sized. CDR3 sequence: CASSMVAGPYNEQFF. The CDR3 nucleotides read TGTGCCAGTAGTATGGTAGCGGGACCCTACAATGAGCAGTTCTTC. The chain employs TRBV19 and TRBJ2-1; 8 nucleotides agree with TRBD2. V lost 3 bases and J lost 2; bases outside the gene matches: 3. The germline V gene encodes CDR1 LNHDA and CDR2 SQIVND (reference sequence). This CDR3 has 15 residues.

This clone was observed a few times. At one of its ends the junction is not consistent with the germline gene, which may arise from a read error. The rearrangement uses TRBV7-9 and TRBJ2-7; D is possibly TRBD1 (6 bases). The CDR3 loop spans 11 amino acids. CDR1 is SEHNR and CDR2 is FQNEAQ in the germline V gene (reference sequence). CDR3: CASSSGQPPIF. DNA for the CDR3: TGTGCCAGCAGCTCCGGACAGCCTCCGATCTTC.

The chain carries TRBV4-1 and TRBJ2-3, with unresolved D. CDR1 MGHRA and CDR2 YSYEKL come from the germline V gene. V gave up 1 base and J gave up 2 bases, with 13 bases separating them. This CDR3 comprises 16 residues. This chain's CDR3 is CASSQAASLYTDTQYF. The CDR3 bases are TGCGCCAGCAGCCAAGCGGCCTCCCTGTACACAGATACGCAGTATTTT.

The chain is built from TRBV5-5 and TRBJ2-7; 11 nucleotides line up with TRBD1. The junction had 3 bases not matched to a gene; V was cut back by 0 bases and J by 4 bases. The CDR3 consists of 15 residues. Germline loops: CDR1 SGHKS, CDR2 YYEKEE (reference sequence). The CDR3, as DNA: TGTGCCAGCAGCTTGGGGACAGGGGGCGTGTACGAGCAGTACTTC. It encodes CASSLGTGGVYEQYF.

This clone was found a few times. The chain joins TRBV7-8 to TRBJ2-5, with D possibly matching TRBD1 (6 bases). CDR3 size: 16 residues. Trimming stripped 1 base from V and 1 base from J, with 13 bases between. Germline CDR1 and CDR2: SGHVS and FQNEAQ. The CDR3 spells CASSLDLRGVQETQYF. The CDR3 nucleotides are TGTGCCAGCAGCTTAGATCTCAGGGGAGTCCAAGAGACCCAGTACTTC.

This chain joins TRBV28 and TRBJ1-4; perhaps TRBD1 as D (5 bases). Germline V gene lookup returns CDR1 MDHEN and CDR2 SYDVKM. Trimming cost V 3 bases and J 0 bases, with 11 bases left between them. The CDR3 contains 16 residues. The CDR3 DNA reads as TGTGCCAGCAGTTTCGGGCAGGGTGCAACTAATGAAAAACTGTTTTTT. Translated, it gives CASSFGQGATNEKLFF.